Listed below are T cell receptor beta chains from one sample, sequenced in a study of shared clonotypes between healthy human individuals. Profiling relied on immunoSEQ multiplex PCR, and the TCRdb table lists in-frame clones only, not all of them. The data show around 2,000,000 clones, with over 85% seen just once and approximately 0.13% held by the top ten. The sequenced material came from naive CD4+ T cells sorted from blood. These receptors came from a man aged 18 to 29 in good health. Each CDR3 is given with its conserved first and last residue. A D gene is named only where the DNA matches it firmly. Where a row states a size, it is once, few, many or the class of an expanded clone; other rows omit it.

J gene: TRBJ1-2
D gene: .
clone size: .
V gene: TRBV7-2
CDR3 protein: CASSLKSGYTF
CDR3 DNA: TGTGCCAGCAGCTTAAAGAGTGGCTACACCTTC

J gene: TRBJ1-4
D gene: TRBD1
clone size: .
V gene: TRBV7-9
CDR3 protein: CASSLARGATNEKLFF
CDR3 DNA: TGTGCCAGCAGCTTAGCCAGGGGGGCAACTAATGAAAAACTGTTTTTT

J gene: TRBJ1-2
D gene: TRBD1
clone size: .
V gene: TRBV9
CDR3 protein: CASSVGTGAYGYTF
CDR3 DNA: TGTGCCAGCAGCGTAGGGACAGGGGCCTATGGCTACACCTTC

J gene: TRBJ2-3
D gene: TRBD2
clone size: .
V gene: TRBV5-1
CDR3 protein: CASSFSSGPNTDTQYF
CDR3 DNA: TGCGCCAGCAGCTTCTCTAGCGGCCCGAACACAGATACGCAGTATTTT

J gene: TRBJ1-2
D gene: .
clone size: .
V gene: TRBV4-2
CDR3 protein: CASSKGALDDYGYTF
CDR3 DNA: TGTGCCAGCAGCAAAGGGGCCTTGGATGACTATGGCTACACCTTC

J gene: TRBJ2-7
D gene: .
clone size: .
V gene: TRBV7-6
CDR3 protein: CASSLADQGYYEQYF
CDR3 DNA: TGTGCCAGCAGCTTAGCAGACCAGGGATACTACGAGCAGTACTTC

J gene: TRBJ2-5
D gene: TRBD2
clone size: once
V gene: TRBV11-2
CDR3 protein: CASSPRGKETQYF
CDR3 DNA: TGTGCCAGCAGCCCGCGGGGGAAAGAGACCCAGTACTTC

J gene: TRBJ1-2
D gene: .
clone size: .
V gene: TRBV4-3
CDR3 protein: CASSQDRGYGYTF
CDR3 DNA: TGCGCCAGCAGCCAAGATCGCGGGTATGGCTACACCTTC

J gene: TRBJ1-6
D gene: TRBD1
clone size: .
V gene: TRBV6-5
CDR3 protein: CASSRDSNSPLHF
CDR3 DNA: TGTGCCAGCAGTCGGGACAGCAATTCACCCCTCCACTTT

J gene: TRBJ1-1
D gene: .
clone size: .
V gene: TRBV27
CDR3 protein: CASSSPPITEAFF
CDR3 DNA: TGTGCCAGCAGTTCACCCCCTATCACTGAAGCTTTCTTT

J gene: TRBJ2-5
D gene: .
clone size: .
V gene: TRBV7-2
CDR3 protein: CASSQQSFGETQYF
CDR3 DNA: TGTGCCAGCAGCCAACAGTCCTTCGGAGAGACCCAGTACTTC

J gene: TRBJ2-7
D gene: .
clone size: .
V gene: TRBV30
CDR3 protein: CAWGDWDSYEQYF
CDR3 DNA: TGTGCCTGGGGGGACTGGGATTCCTACGAGCAGTACTTC

J gene: TRBJ1-6
D gene: .
clone size: .
V gene: TRBV5-1
CDR3 protein: CASSLAGGRDSPLHF
CDR3 DNA: TGCGCCAGCAGCTTGGCCGGGGGGCGTGATTCACCCCTCCACTTT

J gene: TRBJ1-2
D gene: .
clone size: once
V gene: TRBV30
CDR3 protein: CAWIPPGTAGDYGYTF
CDR3 DNA: TGTGCCTGGATCCCACCGGGGACCGCCGGGGACTATGGCTACACCTTC

J gene: TRBJ1-2
D gene: .
clone size: .
V gene: TRBV6-1
CDR3 protein: CASTAVGPVPGGYTF
CDR3 DNA: TGTGCCAGCACCGCCGTCGGTCCCGTGCCTGGGGGCTACACCTTC

J gene: TRBJ2-2
D gene: TRBD1
clone size: .
V gene: TRBV28
CDR3 protein: CASGDRGQDTGELFF
CDR3 DNA: TGTGCCAGCGGTGACAGGGGGCAAGACACCGGGGAGCTGTTTTTT

J gene: TRBJ1-5
D gene: .
clone size: .
V gene: TRBV4-3
CDR3 protein: CASSQELYQPQHF
CDR3 DNA: TGCGCCAGCAGCCAAGAACTGTATCAGCCCCAGCATTTT

J gene: TRBJ1-1
D gene: .
clone size: .
V gene: TRBV19
CDR3 protein: CASSIMRGTEAFF
CDR3 DNA: TGTGCCAGTAGTATTATGAGGGGCACTGAAGCTTTCTTT

J gene: TRBJ1-5
D gene: .
clone size: .
V gene: TRBV7-2
CDR3 protein: CASSLDSGNQPQHF
CDR3 DNA: TGTGCCAGCAGCTTAGATAGCGGGAATCAGCCCCAGCATTTT

J gene: TRBJ2-7
D gene: .
clone size: .
V gene: TRBV2
CDR3 protein: CASSDTVTYEQYF
CDR3 DNA: TGTGCCAGCAGTGATACAGTTACCTACGAGCAGTACTTC

J gene: TRBJ1-2
D gene: .
clone size: .
V gene: TRBV5-4
CDR3 protein: CASSPDRNYGYTF
CDR3 DNA: TGTGCCAGCAGCCCGGACAGAAACTATGGCTACACCTTC

J gene: TRBJ2-7
D gene: TRBD2
clone size: .
V gene: TRBV7-9
CDR3 protein: CASSLRLAGFSSAYEQYF
CDR3 DNA: TGTGCCAGCAGCTTACGGCTAGCGGGATTCTCCTCCGCCTACGAGCAGTACTTC

J gene: TRBJ1-1
D gene: .
clone size: .
V gene: TRBV28
CDR3 protein: CASSLQGWEAFF
CDR3 DNA: TGTGCCAGCAGCCTACAGGGCTGGGAAGCTTTCTTT